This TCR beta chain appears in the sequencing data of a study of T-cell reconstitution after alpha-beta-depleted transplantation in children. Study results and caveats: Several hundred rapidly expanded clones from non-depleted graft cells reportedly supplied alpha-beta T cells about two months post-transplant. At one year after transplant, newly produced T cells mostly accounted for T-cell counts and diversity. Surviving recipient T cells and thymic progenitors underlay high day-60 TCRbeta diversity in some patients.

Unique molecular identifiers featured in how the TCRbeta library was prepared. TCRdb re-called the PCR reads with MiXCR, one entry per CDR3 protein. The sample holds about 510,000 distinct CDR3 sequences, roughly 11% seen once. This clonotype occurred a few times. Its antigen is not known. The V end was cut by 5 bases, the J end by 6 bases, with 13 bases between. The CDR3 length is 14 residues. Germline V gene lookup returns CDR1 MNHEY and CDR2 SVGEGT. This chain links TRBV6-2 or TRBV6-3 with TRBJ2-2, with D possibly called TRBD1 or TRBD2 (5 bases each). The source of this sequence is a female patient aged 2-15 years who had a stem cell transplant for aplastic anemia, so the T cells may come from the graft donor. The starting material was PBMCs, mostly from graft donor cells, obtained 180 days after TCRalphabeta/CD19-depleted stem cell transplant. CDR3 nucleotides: TGTGCCAGCAGTGCCACCCGGGACCCCGGGGAGCTGTTTTTT. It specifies CASSATRDPGELFF.